This TCR beta chain was sequenced for a study of beta chain features in type 1 diabetes. Broader study findings: All four CD4+ subsets from Type 1 diabetes patients carried moderately but significantly shorter TCRB CDR3s. Among type 1 diabetes patients, VDJ junctions had fewer insertions and more deletions.

With regard to this clone: Its matching antigen is unknown.

The CDR3 loop spans 11 amino acids. Germline CDR1 and CDR2: LNHDA and SQIVND (reference sequence). V was pared by 8 bases and J by 3 bases, with 4 bases between. Investigators reverse transcribed all isolated RNA, so they sequenced expressed TCRB transcripts. Naive, central memory and regulatory T cell samples produced a mean of roughly 3.5 million reads. TCRdb's table, derived via immunoSEQ multiplex PCR, lists solely in-frame clones and lacks some. The sample has some 200,000 clones, 11% seen once. The TCR was taken from a man aged 18 to 29 in good health. The V gene is TRBV19, the J gene TRBJ2-2; unclear D gene. Specimen: central memory CD4+ T cells from blood. CDR3 protein: CASGHTGELFF. Written as DNA, the CDR3 is TGTGCCAGTGGCCACACCGGGGAGCTGTTTTTT.